This T cell receptor beta chain came from a study of cytomegalovirus exposure and HLA in healthy donors. Study observations and caveats: Researchers catalogued over 150 TCR beta chains as cytomegalovirus-associated. According to a subsequent analysis, TCR clusters identified in the first cohort showed a tendency to co-occur across the 100 to 150 validation repertoires.

Only in-frame clones appear in the TCRdb table, and some are missing; sequencing was by immunoSEQ multiplex PCR. The table lists about 54,000 clones, approximately 89% of them singletons. Of note for this clone: Its cognate antigen is unknown.

V lost 3 bases, J lost 4 bases, and 6 bases stayed unmatched. Germline assignment: CDR1 MGHDK and CDR2 SYGVNS. This CDR3 has 16 amino acids. The sample comprised PBMCs. The rearrangement links TRBV25-1 to TRBJ2-2; TRBD1 matches 9 bases. The source is a woman aged 18-29 years in good health and CMV-seropositive. This CDR3 reads CASSEAPGQGTGELFF. The CDR3 coding sequence is TGTGCCAGCAGTGAGGCTCCGGGACAGGGCACCGGGGAGCTGTTTTTT.